A single sample is the source of the 5 T cell receptor beta chains below, sequenced in a study of shared clonotypes between healthy human individuals. The method was immunoSEQ multiplex PCR; TCRdb's version includes in-frame clones alone and lacks a portion of them. The data hold some 1 million clones, with about 76% observed a single time. Sequenced input: memory CD4+ T cells sorted from blood. Subset denoted: CD45RA-negative fraction. All receptors derive from a man in his late teens or twenties in good health.

This chain uses TRBV5-1 with TRBJ2-5; 7 positions match TRBD1. This CDR3 is 12 amino acids long. Germline V gene sequence: CDR1 SGHRS, CDR2 YFSETQ. Unmatched junction bases numbered 7, after V lost 8 bases and J lost 6 bases. Written as DNA, the CDR3 is TGCGCCAGACCGACAGGGCCTCAGACCCAGTACTTC. Translating gives CARPTGPQTQYF.

A single count supports this clone. This chain uses TRBV4-1 with TRBJ2-1; D gene ambiguous. The CDR3 loop spans 16 amino acids. Between the trimmed V and J ends, which lost 4 bases and 9 bases, there was a span of 22 bases. CDR1 is MGHRA and CDR2 is YSYEKL in the germline V gene. This CDR3 reads CASSPEANEPPGEQFF. The CDR3 coding sequence is TGCGCCAGCAGCCCCGAGGCTAATGAGCCCCCCGGTGAGCAGTTCTTC.

In the case of this clone: This could be a read error, since a much larger clone is one nucleotide away. The gene calls are TRBV2 and TRBJ1-4, with TRBD1 matching over 7 bases. Germline V lookup: CDR1 SNHLY, CDR2 FYNNEI. The V segment lost 7 bases and the J segment 7 bases; nucleotides outside the gene matches: 9. The CDR3 is made up of 14 amino acids. The CDR3 nucleotides read TGTGCCAGCACTAAAGGACAGGAGGTTGAAAAACTGTTTTTT. Translated: CASTKGQEVEKLFF.

This CDR3 is CASSSGGETDTQYF. For the CDR3, the DNA is TGCGCCAGCAGCTCAGGGGGTGAAACAGATACGCAGTATTTT. V usage is TRBV5-1 and J usage is TRBJ2-3; 7 bases are shared with TRBD1. The junction had 4 bases not matched to a gene; V was cut back by 3 bases and J by 3 bases. Germline CDR1 reads SGHRS; CDR2 reads YFSETQ. The length of the CDR3 is 14 residues. Based on the CDR3 plus reference TRBV5-1 and TRBJ2-3, the full variable domain is KAGVTQTPRYLIKTRGQQVTLSCSPISGHRSVSWYQQTPGQGLQFLFEYFSETQRNKGNFPGRFSGRQFSNSRSEMNVSTLELGDSALYLCASSSGGETDTQYFGPGTRLTVL.

The chain carries TRBV4-3 and TRBJ2-1, with no clear D. Germline V gene data show CDR1 as LGHNA and CDR2 as YSLEER. Trimming took off 0 bases at V and 9 bases at J, with 15 bases between the two ends. The CDR3 runs 15 residues. The CDR3 loop reads CASSQDTNSPGEQFF. CDR3 nucleotides: TGCGCCAGCAGCCAAGATACTAACTCACCAGGTGAGCAGTTCTTC.